This is a list of T cell receptor beta chains from one sample in a study of read filtering for tumor transcriptome and immune sequencing. MiXCR was run by TCRdb on the reads, yielding one entry per CDR3 protein. The table records 75,000 to 95,000 distinct CDR3 sequences, roughly 21% of them present only once. Sequencing was carried out using a population of CD138-negative cells sorted from bone marrow. These receptors originate from a donor at least 40 years old with multiple myeloma. Each CDR3 is given without its conserved first and last residue. The order of the fields is V gene, CDR3 length, J gene, CDR3 protein.

V: TRBV28; length: 13; J: TRBJ2-1; CDR3: AQCPQVKSYNEQF
V: TRBV20-1; length: 12; J: TRBJ1-5; CDR3: SATRQGNNQPQH
V: TRBV29-1; length: 10; J: TRBJ1-1; CDR3: SVQFLNTEAF
V: TRBV7-2; length: 14; J: TRBJ2-5; CDR3: ASSLGMGGVQETQY
V: TRBV12-3/TRBV12-4; length: 11; J: TRBJ1-3; CDR3: ASATSSGNTIY
V: TRBV12-3/TRBV12-4; length: 13; J: TRBJ1-1; CDR3: ASRDLGAGGTEAF
V: TRBV5-7; length: 9; J: TRBJ1-6; CDR3: ASSLTSPFH
V: TRBV2; length: 10; J: TRBJ2-5; CDR3: ATGRSRETQY
V: TRBV7-8; length: 13; J: TRBJ2-3; CDR3: ASSSGGRGTDTQY
V: TRBV19; length: 14; J: TRBJ1-6; CDR3: ASRGQGGTYNSPLH
V: TRBV7-2; length: 14; J: TRBJ1-1; CDR3: ASSLSWDRGYTEAF
V: TRBV5-1; length: 10; J: TRBJ2-7; CDR3: ASSLDRDEQY
V: TRBV4-1; length: 11; J: TRBJ1-5; CDR3: ASSQGLTQPQH
V: TRBV30; length: 11; J: TRBJ1-2; CDR3: AWSPGPFYGYT
V: TRBV7-9; length: 12; J: TRBJ1-1; CDR3: ASSATAMNTEAF
V: TRBV12-3/TRBV12-4; length: 9; J: TRBJ2-1; CDR3: ASSLVNEQF
V: TRBV28; length: 11; J: TRBJ1-6; CDR3: ASRGVGLAPLH
V: TRBV3-1; length: 12; J: TRBJ2-1; CDR3: ASSRRTGGREQF
V: TRBV10-3; length: 14; J: TRBJ2-7; CDR3: AISEVGVEVSGEQY
V: TRBV6-5; length: 12; J: TRBJ2-6; CDR3: ASSKFSGANVLT
V: TRBV5-1; length: 11; J: TRBJ1-2; CDR3: ASSGRPNYGYT
V: TRBV24-1; length: 12; J: TRBJ2-2; CDR3: ATSDPDSTGELF
V: TRBV10-1; length: 10; J: TRBJ2-3; CDR3: ASSDGADTQY
V: TRBV7-9; length: 11; J: TRBJ2-7; CDR3: ASSLDSGSEQY
V: TRBV29-1; length: 10; J: TRBJ2-3; CDR3: SVNQSGGAQY